These 8 T cell receptor beta chains were all obtained from the same sample, sequenced in a study of cytomegalovirus exposure and HLA in healthy donors. The PCR made use of 60 Vbeta and 13 Jbeta primers. TCRdb keeps only in-frame clones here, not all; method: immunoSEQ multiplex PCR. This sample has approximately 140,000 clones, with about 80% found just once. Source material: PBMCs. The receptors derive from a male donor in good health and CMV-seronegative.

The chain carries TRBV2 and TRBJ2-3; the D is unclear. Germline CDR1 reads SNHLY; CDR2 reads FYNNEI. There are 15 residues in the CDR3. V gave up 3 bases and J gave up 2 bases, with 12 bases separating them. The CDR3 spells CASSDSRLFTDTQYF. The CDR3 DNA is TGTGCCAGCAGTGATAGTCGTCTGTTCACAGATACGCAGTATTTT.

This chain connects TRBV27 to TRBJ1-2, with 8 bases lining up with TRBD1. CDR3 length: 18 residues. The trim removed 5 bases at V and 5 bases at J, leaving 19 bases unmatched. Germline loops: CDR1 MNHEY, CDR2 SMNVEV (reference sequence). The CDR3 DNA is TGTGCCAGCAGTCGGGAACAGGGGGGCCTACCCAAATATTATGGCTACACCTTC. As protein: CASSREQGGLPKYYGYTF.

V gene TRBV4-3 combines with J gene TRBJ1-1, with D possibly matching TRBD1 (5 bases). Germline V CDR1 and CDR2: LGHNA, YSLEER. V lost 4 bases and J lost 0, with 6 bases in between. CDR3 length: 13 amino acids. CDR3 nucleotide sequence: TGCGCCAGCAGCCGACAGATGAACACTGAAGCTTTCTTT. Translated, it gives CASSRQMNTEAFF.

The V gene is TRBV5-8, the J gene TRBJ2-5, with D possibly matching TRBD2 (5 bases). Trimming cost V 2 bases and J 6 bases, with 11 bases left between them. The CDR3 has 13 amino acids. Germline V lookup: CDR1 SGHTS, CDR2 YDEGEE. The CDR3 reads CASSFFGEKTQYF. In nucleotides, the CDR3 is TGTGCCAGCAGCTTTTTTGGGGAGAAGACCCAGTACTTC.

This clone occurred once. This chain joins TRBV30 and TRBJ2-7; 8 bases agree with TRBD1. CDR3 size: 15 residues. Trimming cost V 4 bases and J 7 bases; bases outside gene matches: 15. CDR1 is GTSNPN, CDR2 SVGIG, per germline (reference sequence). The CDR3 here is CAWTLAGGAAGEQYF. CDR3 nucleotide sequence: TGTGCCTGGACCCTTGCAGGGGGCGCCGCGGGTGAGCAGTACTTC.

The chain carries TRBV6-5 and TRBJ1-4; TRBD1 matches at 7 bases. Germline lookup yields CDR1 MNHEY and CDR2 SVGAGI. The V segment lost 5 bases and the J segment 8 bases; nucleotides outside the gene matches: 5. CDR3 size: 13 residues. In DNA, the CDR3 is TGTGCCAGCAGTAGGACAGGAACGGAAAAACTGTTTTTT. It yields the protein CASSRTGTEKLFF.

The V and J genes are TRBV15 and TRBJ1-3; D is undetermined. The CDR3 consists of 17 residues. Deletions cut 3 bases from V and 0 bases from J, with 15 bases between. The germline V gene has CDR1 LNHNV and CDR2 YYDKDF (reference sequence). CDR3 DNA sequence: TGTGCCACCAGCAGCGGTCTCAAAATATTCTCTGGAAACACCATATATTTT. Protein product: CATSSGLKIFSGNTIYF.

This chain uses TRBV6-5 with TRBJ2-3, with 7 bases aligning to TRBD2. CDR3 length equals 15 residues. CDR1 MNHEY and CDR2 SVGAGI come from the germline V gene. V trimming: 8 bases; J trimming: 1 base; junction bases outside the gene matches: 9. In DNA, the CDR3 is TGTGCCAGCCTCTCCGGACGGGGGGGCACAGATACGCAGTATTTT. This encodes CASLSGRGGTDTQYF.